Presented here are 5 T cell receptor beta chains from one specimen sequenced in a study of OX40 agonist ivuxolimab in advanced cancers. TCRdb's copy holds only in-frame clones and misses some; the assay was immunoSEQ multiplex PCR. The table lists 130,000 or so clones, 93% of them singletons, with approximately 0.99% in the top ten. The specimen comprised CD4+ or CD8+ T cells sorted from blood, sampled in a trial of the OX40 agonist ivuxolimab. The source is an adult with an advanced solid tumor such as melanoma, head and neck, liver or kidney cancer.

The chain is built from TRBV7-2 and TRBJ1-2; 9 bases are shared with TRBD1. Trimming took 6 bases from V and 5 from J; bases not matched to a gene: 10. The CDR3 is 15 residues long. CDR1 is SGHTA and CDR2 is FQGNSA in the germline V gene. The CDR3 loop is CASSTGQGSDYGYTF. In DNA form, the CDR3 reads TGTGCCAGCAGTACCGGACAGGGGAGTGATTATGGCTACACCTTC.

V and J are TRBV5-4 and TRBJ1-2; 9 nucleotides align to TRBD1. Germline V gives CDR1 SGHNT, CDR2 YYREEE (reference sequence). The CDR3 covers 11 residues. Trimming removed 4 bases from V and 12 bases from J; junction bases left unmatched: 4. The DNA of the CDR3 is TGTGCCAGCAGCCAACAGGGGGCGAACACCTTC. The encoded protein is CASSQQGANTF.

The V call is TRBV2, the J call TRBJ2-7, with D possibly matching TRBD1 (5 bases). The CDR3 is made up of 13 amino acids. V lost 11 bases to trimming and J lost 1 base, with 15 bases between them. Germline loops: CDR1 SNHLY, CDR2 FYNNEI. CDR3 protein: CAALPQGSYEQYF. CDR3 nucleotide sequence: TGTGCCGCCCTCCCGCAGGGTTCCTACGAGCAGTACTTC.

The rearrangement uses TRBV6-1 and TRBJ2-5, with TRBD1 matching over 8 bases. With V trimmed by 0 bases and J by 7 bases, 7 bases remained unmatched. The length of the CDR3 is 15 residues. Looked up from germline, CDR1 is MNHNS and CDR2 is SASEGT. The CDR3 region is CASSEADRGRGTQYF. The CDR3 nucleotides read TGTGCCAGCAGTGAAGCAGACAGGGGTAGGGGGACCCAGTACTTC.

Only a few counts were recorded for this clone. J is TRBJ1-1 and V is TRBV7-9; D unresolved. The germline V gene has CDR1 SEHNR and CDR2 FQNEAQ (reference sequence). The ends were cut back, 10 bases at V and 1 base at J, with 13 bases in the middle. The CDR3 extends over 13 amino acids. The CDR3 spells CAIRSAGNTEAFF. The CDR3 nucleotides are TGTGCCATCCGCTCGGCCGGGAACACTGAAGCTTTCTTT.